This TCR beta chain was found in a study of cytomegalovirus exposure and HLA in healthy donors. Overall study results and limits: Productive rates of about 87% or about 30% were seen for most TCR beta V segments in an earlier analysis. Most TCRs appeared rarely, but some public TCRs recurred in many donors.

Concerning this clone: Its matching antigen is unknown.

This CDR3 comprises 14 residues. The V segment lost 2 bases and the J segment 6 bases; nucleotides outside the gene matches: 7. CDR1 is KGHSH, CDR2 LQKENI, per germline. Amplification used 60 Vbeta primers and 13 Jbeta primers. The method was immunoSEQ multiplex PCR; TCRdb's version includes in-frame clones alone and lacks a portion of them. The table shows 150,000 to 200,000 clones, with 80% occurring only once. The source of this sequence is a boy aged 5 to 17 in good health and CMV-seronegative. The chain uses TRBV18 and TRBJ2-7; 7 bases agree with TRBD1. Sequencing was carried out using PBMCs. The CDR3 here is CASSPETGSCEQYF. In DNA form, the CDR3 reads TGTGCCAGCTCACCAGAGACAGGGAGTTGCGAGCAGTACTTC.